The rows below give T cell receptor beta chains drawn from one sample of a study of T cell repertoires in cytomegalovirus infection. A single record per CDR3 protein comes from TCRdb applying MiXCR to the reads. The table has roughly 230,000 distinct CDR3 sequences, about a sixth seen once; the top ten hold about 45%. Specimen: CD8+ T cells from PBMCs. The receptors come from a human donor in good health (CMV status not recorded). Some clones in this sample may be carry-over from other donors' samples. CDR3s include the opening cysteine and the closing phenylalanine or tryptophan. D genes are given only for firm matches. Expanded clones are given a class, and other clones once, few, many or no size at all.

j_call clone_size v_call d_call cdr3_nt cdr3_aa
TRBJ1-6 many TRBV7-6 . TGTGCCAGCAGCTTATTGGGGAGCTCCTATAATTCACCCCTCCACTTT CASSLLGSSYNSPLHF
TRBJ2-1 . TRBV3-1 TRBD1 TGTGCCAGCAGCCCCTCGACAGGGTACAATGAGCAGTTCTTC CASSPSTGYNEQFF
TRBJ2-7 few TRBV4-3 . TGCGCCAGCAGCCAAGATCGTGACATCGCCTACGAGCAGTACTTC CASSQDRDIAYEQYF
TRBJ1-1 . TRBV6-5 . TGTGCCAGCAGCCGCACCGCCGGGACAAGCATGAACACTGAAGCTTTCTTT CASSRTAGTSMNTEAFF
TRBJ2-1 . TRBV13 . TGTGCCAGCAGCCTTGGAGGGGTCGGCAATGAGCAGTTCTTC CASSLGGVGNEQFF
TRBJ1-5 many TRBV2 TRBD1 TGTGCCAGCAGGGGACAGGATTATAGCAATCAGCCCCAGCATTTT CASRGQDYSNQPQHF
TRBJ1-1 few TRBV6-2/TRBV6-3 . TGTGCCAGCAGTCTAGGCCCCGGACTCGGGGACACTGAAGCTTTCTTT CASSLGPGLGDTEAFF
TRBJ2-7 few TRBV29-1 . TGCAGCGCCGCCGGAGGAGGAGACTACGAGCAGTACTTC CSAAGGGDYEQYF
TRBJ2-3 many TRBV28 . TGTGCCAGCGGATTTAAGTCCAGGACAGCTTTCACAGATACGCAGTATTTT CASGFKSRTAFTDTQYF
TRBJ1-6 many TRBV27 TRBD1 TGTGCCAGCACCCAGGGGGCTTTGAATTCACCCCTCCACTTT CASTQGALNSPLHF
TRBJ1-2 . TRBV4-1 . TGCGCCAGCAGCCAAGATCGGGGGGTTAGCTATGGCTACACCTTC CASSQDRGVSYGYTF
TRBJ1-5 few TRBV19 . TGTGCCAGTAGTATGGCATATAGCAATCAGCCCCAGCATTTT CASSMAYSNQPQHF
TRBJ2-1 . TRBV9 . TGTGCCAGCAGCGTAGTTTCCAGCTCACAGTTCTTC CASSVVSSSQFF
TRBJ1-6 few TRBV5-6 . TGTGCCAGCAGCTTGGTTCAGCGGAATTCACCCCTCCACTTT CASSLVQRNSPLHF
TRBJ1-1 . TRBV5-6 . TGTGCCAGCAGCTTGATCAGGACGAGGAGGGCCCGACAAAACTTGAACACTGAAGCTTTCTTT CASSLIRTRRARQNLNTEAFF
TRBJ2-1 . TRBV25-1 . TGTGCCAGCAGTAGGCGGTCGGGCCGGGGTGAGCAGTTCTTC CASSRRSGRGEQFF
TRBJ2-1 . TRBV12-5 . TGTGCTAGTGGTCCACAGACATACAATGAGCAGTTCTTC CASGPQTYNEQFF
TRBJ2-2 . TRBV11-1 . TGTGCCAGCAGCTTGATTTTGGTGTCGGGGTCCGGGGAGCTGTTTTTT CASSLILVSGSGELFF
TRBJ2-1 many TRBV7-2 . TGTGCCAGCAGCTTTGGTGTCACCGGGGATGAGCAGTTCTTC CASSFGVTGDEQFF
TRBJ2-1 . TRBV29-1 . TGCAGCGCGGGTGAGAGCTCCTACAATGAGCAGTTCTTC CSAGESSYNEQFF
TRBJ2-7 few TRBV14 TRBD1 TGTGCCAGCAGCCGAGCGACAGGGTTCTTCTCCTACGAGCAGTACTTC CASSRATGFFSYEQYF
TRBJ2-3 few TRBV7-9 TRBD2 TGTGCCAGCAGCAGGACTAGCGGGGCAGATACGCAGTATTTT CASSRTSGADTQYF
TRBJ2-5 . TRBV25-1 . TGTGCCAGCAGGCAAGAGGAAGAGACCCAGTACTTC CASRQEEETQYF
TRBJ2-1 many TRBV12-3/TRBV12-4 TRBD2 TGTGCCAGCATCTTGACTAGCGGGGGGGCTAATGAGCAGTTCTTC CASILTSGGANEQFF
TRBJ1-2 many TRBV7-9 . TGTGCCAGCAGCTTAGGACCGGCTAACTATGGCTACACCTTC CASSLGPANYGYTF
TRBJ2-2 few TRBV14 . TGTGCCAGCAGCCAAGAAGGGGGGCCCACCGGGGAGCTGTTTTTT CASSQEGGPTGELFF
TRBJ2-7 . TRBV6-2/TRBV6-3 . TGTGCCAGCAGTTATTGGGTCGGGGACACCTACGAGCAGTACTTC CASSYWVGDTYEQYF
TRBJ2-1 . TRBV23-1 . TGCGCCAGCAGTCAAACTAACTTCAGGACAGCAGGGCAGTTCTTC CASSQTNFRTAGQFF
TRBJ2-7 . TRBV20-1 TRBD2 TGCAGTGCTAAACCCTCGGGGGGATACGAGCAGTACTTC CSAKPSGGYEQYF
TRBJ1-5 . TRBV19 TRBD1 TGTGCCAGTAGTATAGGACAGGGTGTCAATCAGCCCCAGCATTTT CASSIGQGVNQPQHF
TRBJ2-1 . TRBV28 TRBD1 TGTGCCAGCAGTGACACCGGGACAGGGCACAATGAGCAGTTCTTC CASSDTGTGHNEQFF
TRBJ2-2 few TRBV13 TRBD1 TGTGCCAGCAGCCGTTATTCAGGGGGAACGAACACCGGGGAGCTGTTTTTT CASSRYSGGTNTGELFF
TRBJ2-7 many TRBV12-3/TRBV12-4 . TGTGCCAGCAGCGTCCAGGGGCTCGCCTACGAGCAGTACTTC CASSVQGLAYEQYF
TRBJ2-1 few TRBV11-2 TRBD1 TGTGCCAGCAGCGTGACAGGGTGGGATGAGCAGTTCTTC CASSVTGWDEQFF
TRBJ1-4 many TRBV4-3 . TGCGCCAGCAGCCAAGACCGATCACGGGATGAAAAACTGTTTTTT CASSQDRSRDEKLFF
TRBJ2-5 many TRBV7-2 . TGTGCCAGCAGCGCCTTTCGGAGGGGGGAGACCCAGTACTTC CASSAFRRGETQYF
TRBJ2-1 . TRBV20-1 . TGCAGTGCTAGAGGGGCGGAAGGGGCCGACGTTAGACCAAACTCCTACAATGAGCAGTTCTTC CSARGAEGADVRPNSYNEQFF
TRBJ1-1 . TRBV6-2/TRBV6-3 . TGTGCCAGCAGTGACGGACTCGATTTGAACACTGAAGCTTTCTTT CASSDGLDLNTEAFF
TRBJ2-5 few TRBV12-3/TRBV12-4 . TGTGCCAGCAGGCGGCTAGGGGCCCAGTACTTC CASRRLGAQYF
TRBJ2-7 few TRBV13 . TGTGCCAGCAGCTTAGACCAGGGAAGCTCCTACGAGCAGTACTTC CASSLDQGSSYEQYF